The clone carrying this T cell receptor beta chain showed up just a few times. The germline CDR1 and CDR2 sequences are SEHNR and FQNEAQ (reference sequence). The length of the CDR3 is 13 residues. The V and J ends lost 5 bases and 4 bases respectively, with 11 bases between them. This record comes from a study of control samples from healthy donors and cancer patients. Assay: immunoSEQ multiplex PCR; the TCRdb copy retains only in-frame clones and omits some. Among 150,000 or so clones listed, over 85% were seen once. The TCR comes from a man younger than 35 in good health. This chain links TRBV7-9 with TRBJ2-5, with a tentative D call TRBD2 (5 bases). Sequenced input: blood. The CDR3, as DNA: TGTGCCAGCAGCCCGACGGACTCAGAGACCCAGTACTTC. Translated, it gives CASSPTDSETQYF.